The following is a T cell receptor (beta chain) sequence with its context. These data come from a study of cytomegalovirus exposure and HLA in healthy donors. Study-level background: Earlier results showed 90 million to 120 million unique TCR beta sequences derived from approximately 180 million T cells.

CDR1 DFQATT and CDR2 SNEGSKA come from the germline V gene (reference sequence). Trimming pared 5 bases from V and 3 bases from J, leaving 5 bases between. This CDR3 has 11 amino acids. The primer mix had 60 Vbeta and 13 Jbeta primers. TCRdb's table, derived via immunoSEQ multiplex PCR, lists solely in-frame clones and lacks some. The sample carries 170,000 or so clones, roughly 80% recorded once. The gene calls are TRBV20-1 and TRBJ2-1, with a tentative D call TRBD2 (5 bases). This TCR was recovered from a man between 45 and 60 years old in good health and CMV-seronegative. Sequencing was carried out using PBMCs. CDR3 protein: CSAGLYNEQFF. The CDR3 DNA is TGCAGTGCTGGACTCTACAATGAGCAGTTCTTC.